These 4 T cell receptor beta chains originate from one sample sequenced in a study of T cell responses to AZD1222 COVID-19 vaccine. Method: immunoSEQ multiplex PCR; TCRdb's copy keeps in-frame clones and lacks some. In the table there are about 180,000 clones, approximately 88% of which are singletons. The sample was peripheral blood, taken on day 0 of AZD1222 vaccination. These receptor sequences come from an adult in good health.

V and J are TRBV9 and TRBJ1-1, with D uncertain. CDR3 size: 13 residues. Trimming left V 4 bases short and J 3 bases short, with 10 bases between. The germline V gene has CDR1 SGDLS and CDR2 YYNGEE. The CDR3 DNA reads as TGTGCCAGCAGCCCTCGGTTGGACACTGAAGCTTTCTTT. It translates to CASSPRLDTEAFF.

The J gene is TRBJ2-7, the V gene TRBV5-8; the D is unclear. V was pared by 2 bases and J by 2 bases, with 8 bases between. The germline CDR1 and CDR2 sequences are SGHTS and YDEGEE. The CDR3 has 13 amino acids. The CDR3 reads CASSFPGTYEQYV. CDR3 DNA: TGTGCCAGCAGCTTCCCAGGTACCTACGAGCAGTACGTC.

This chain joins TRBV19 and TRBJ2-3; 7 bases agree with TRBD1. J lost 5 bases, V lost 4 bases, and 6 bases had no gene match. This CDR3 spans 14 amino acids. CDR1 and CDR2 (germline): LNHDA, SQIVND (reference sequence). The CDR3 sequence is CASSSRQGQDTQYF. The CDR3 region has the DNA TGTGCCAGTAGTAGCCGACAGGGACAAGATACGCAGTATTTT. The full variable domain, rest sourced from reference TRBV19 and TRBJ2-3, is DGGITQSPKYLFRKEGQNVTLSCEQNLNHDAMYWYRQDPGQGLRLIYYSQIVNDFQKGDIAEGYSVSREKKESFPLTVTSAQKNPTAFYLCASSSRQGQDTQYFGPGTRLTVL.

The CDR3 sequence: CATSRVGTANTEAFF. The CDR3 nucleotides read TGTGCCACCAGCAGAGTTGGGACAGCGAACACTGAAGCTTTCTTT. This chain links TRBV15 with TRBJ1-1; 7 bases map to TRBD1. Looked up from germline, CDR1 is LNHNV and CDR2 is YYDKDF (reference sequence). The CDR3 runs to 15 residues. J gave up 1 base and V 1 base, and 3 bases lay outside the gene matches.